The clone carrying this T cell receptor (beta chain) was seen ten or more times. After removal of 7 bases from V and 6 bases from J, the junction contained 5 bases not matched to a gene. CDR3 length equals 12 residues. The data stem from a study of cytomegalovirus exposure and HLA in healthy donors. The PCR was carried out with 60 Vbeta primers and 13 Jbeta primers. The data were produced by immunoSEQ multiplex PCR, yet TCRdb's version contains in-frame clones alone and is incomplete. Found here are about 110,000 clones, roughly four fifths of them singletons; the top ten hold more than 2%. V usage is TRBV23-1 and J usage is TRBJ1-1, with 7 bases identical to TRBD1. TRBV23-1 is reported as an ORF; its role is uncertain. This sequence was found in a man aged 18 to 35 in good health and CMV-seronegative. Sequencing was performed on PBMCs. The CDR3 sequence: CASIDDRAEAFF. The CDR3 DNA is TGCGCCAGCATTGATGACAGGGCTGAAGCTTTCTTT.